Sequencing of this TCR beta chain was carried out in a study of OX40 agonist ivuxolimab in advanced cancers. The study, taken as a whole, reports: Low levels of normalized T-cell clonal expansion also appeared in some nonresponders.

Germline loops: CDR1 SNHLY, CDR2 FYNNEI. The CDR3 length is 12 residues. V was pared by 6 bases and J by 8 bases, with 8 bases between. As to this clone: Its antigen is not known.

Profiled with immunoSEQ multiplex PCR; TCRdb holds only in-frame clones, not every one. The table records about 77,000 clones, around nine tenths of them present only once. Material: CD4+ or CD8+ T cells sorted from blood, obtained in a trial of the OX40 agonist ivuxolimab. The chain employs TRBV2 and TRBJ1-6, with unresolved D. This clonotype originated in an adult with an advanced solid tumor such as melanoma, head and neck, liver or kidney cancer. The CDR3 here is CASSLRDSPLHF. CDR3 bases: TGTGCCAGCAGCCTAAGGGATTCACCCCTCCACTTT.